The T cell receptor beta chain under discussion was sequenced for a study of T cells after yellow fever vaccination. Study conclusions and caveats: Contaminants from the bulk population, in the form of abundant clonotypes, could be found in FACS-sorted repertoires. Clones that expanded after primary vaccination mostly reappeared after the booster (just under 98% CD4, approximately 87% CD8). By day 5 rather than day 15, the secondary response had peaked, though it was weaker.

This clonotype was counted between two and nine times. Its antigen is currently unknown. TCRdb reprocessed the 5' RACE reads via MiXCR and lists one record per CDR3 protein. The profile shows approximately 610,000 distinct CDR3 sequences, about a sixth of them singletons. This specimen was PBMCs, taken around 5 days after the first yellow fever vaccination. The TCR originated in a man between 18 and 35 years old who received the YFV17D yellow fever vaccine.

The CDR3 DNA reads TGTGCCATCAGTCAAGACAGGGGGGGTCAGCCCCAGCATTTT. Translation: CAISQDRGGQPQHF. J is TRBJ1-5 and V is TRBV10-3, with 9 bases aligning to TRBD1. CDR1 ENHRY and CDR2 SYGVKD come from the germline V gene. This CDR3 spans 14 amino acids. The V and J ends lost 5 bases and 6 bases, in that order; junction bases with no gene match: 5.